These 32 T cell receptor beta chains came from one sample sequenced in a study of neurological immune-mediated disorders. MiXCR was run by TCRdb on the 5' RACE reads, yielding one entry per CDR3 protein. This sample has some 29,000 distinct CDR3 sequences, with 9% to 14% found just once. Sequencing was performed on PBMCs. The receptors were sampled from a woman aged 55-69 years in good health.

A note on this clonotype: A much larger clone is a single base away; this may be a read error. This chain connects TRBV20-1 to TRBJ2-2; no clear D gene. CDR1 is DFQATT and CDR2 is SNEGSKA in the germline V gene (reference sequence). The CDR3 consists of 17 residues. V was pared by 0 bases and J by 4 bases, with 18 bases between. CDR3 nucleotide sequence: TGCAGTGCTAGAGATCTCGGCGCCAGCTGGGCCACCGGGGAGCTGTTTTTT. It codes for CSARDLGASWATGELFF.

This clonotype was observed many times. The V and J genes are TRBV20-1 and TRBJ2-5, with D possibly being TRBD2 (6 bases). V was shortened by 6 bases and J by 5 bases, with 16 bases between the two germline ends. CDR3 length: 13 amino acids. Germline-derived CDR1 and CDR2 are DFQATT and SNEGSKA (reference sequence). Here the CDR3 reads CSAAGPLKETQYF. In DNA, the CDR3 is TGCAGTGCCGCGGGGCCCTTGAAGGAGACCCAGTACTTC.

By frequency in the sample, this clonotype is medium-sized. The chain links TRBV6-5 to TRBJ1-1; a possible D gene is TRBD1 (6 bases). Germline CDR1 MNHEY, CDR2 SVGAGI. This CDR3 is built from 15 residues. Trimming stripped 0 bases from V and 6 bases from J, with 14 bases between. CDR3 protein: CASSYSGGPRPEAFF. The CDR3 region has the DNA TGTGCCAGCAGTTACTCGGGGGGGCCCCGACCTGAAGCTTTCTTT.

This clonotype was recorded at least ten times. The genes are TRBV20-1 and TRBJ2-1; the D is unclear. Between the trimmed V and J ends, which lost 3 bases and 0 bases, there was a span of 12 bases. The length of the CDR3 is 15 residues. The germline gives CDR1 DFQATT, CDR2 SNEGSKA (reference sequence). The CDR3 DNA is TGCAGTGCTAGCGGGCGGCTAAGCTCCTACAATGAGCAGTTCTTC. It specifies CSASGRLSSYNEQFF.

In this sample, this clonotype turned up many times. The chain is built from TRBV11-2 and TRBJ1-2; no reliable D call. CDR1 and CDR2 (germline): SGHAT, FQNNGV. The CDR3 spans 12 residues. V lost 1 base to trimming and J lost 4 bases, with 4 bases between them. CDR3 DNA sequence: TGTGCCAGCAGCTTAGTGAGCTATGGCTACACCTTC. Encoded protein: CASSLVSYGYTF.

This clonotype came up many times. The chain joins TRBV10-3 to TRBJ2-7; 10 positions match TRBD1. This CDR3 region has 13 residues. Trimming cost V 6 bases and J 3 bases; bases outside gene matches: 2. The V gene's germline CDR1 is ENHRY and CDR2 SYGVKD. CDR3 sequence: CAIRGDRGYEQYF. The CDR3, as DNA: TGTGCCATCAGGGGGGACAGGGGCTACGAGCAGTACTTC.

This clonotype occurred many times. The J gene is TRBJ2-2, the V gene TRBV7-9; D ambiguous. CDR1 is SEHNR, CDR2 FQNEAQ, per germline (reference sequence). This CDR3 region has 14 residues. V was pared by 0 bases and J by 3 bases, with 5 bases between. The CDR3 region is CASSLAGYTGELFF. CDR3 coding DNA: TGTGCCAGCAGCTTAGCAGGATACACCGGGGAGCTGTTTTTT.

This clonotype was seen repeatedly, ten times or more. V gene TRBV9 combines with J gene TRBJ1-1, with no clear D. V was trimmed by 0 bases and J by 4 bases, leaving 13 bases between them. Germline-derived CDR1 and CDR2 are SGDLS and YYNGEE. The CDR3 is 15 amino acids. In DNA, the CDR3 is TGTGCCAGCAGCGTAGGCGACTTAGAAGGCACTGAAGCTTTCTTT. This codes for CASSVGDLEGTEAFF.

This clonotype was recorded at least ten times. V gene TRBV4-2 combines with J gene TRBJ2-2; TRBD2 matches at 8 bases. This CDR3 comprises 15 residues. Germline loops: CDR1 LGHNA, CDR2 YNFKEQ. J gave up 3 bases and V 10 bases, and 10 bases lay outside the gene matches. CDR3 DNA: TGTGCCACCAAGAGCGGGGGCGGGGACACCGGGGAGCTGTTTTTT. Translation: CATKSGGGDTGELFF.

The rearrangement links TRBV12-3 or TRBV12-4 to TRBJ2-3; no clear D. Trimming removed 7 bases from V and 0 bases from J, with 14 bases in between. The CDR3 has 15 amino acids. Written as DNA, the CDR3 is TGTGCCAGCACCCCAGGATATGCTAGCACAGATACGCAGTATTTT. Translating gives CASTPGYASTDTQYF.

This clonotype was picked up many times. The V call is TRBV9, the J call TRBJ2-7; D possibly corresponds to TRBD2 (6 bases). V lost 0 bases and J 2 bases, leaving 12 bases between the germline ends. This CDR3 spans 15 amino acids. Germline CDR1 is SGDLS and CDR2 is YYNGEE. CDR3 DNA sequence: TGTGCCAGCAGCGTAGCGGGGGATTCCCCCTACGAGCAGTACTTC. Residues: CASSVAGDSPYEQYF.

This clonotype was seen at least ten times. The rearrangement joins TRBV6-2 or TRBV6-3 to TRBJ2-3, with no clear D. This CDR3 is 13 amino acids long. Per the germline V gene, CDR1 is MNHEY and CDR2 is SVGEGT. V lost 5 bases and J 6 bases, leaving 12 bases between the germline ends. The CDR3 protein is CASSPILADTQYF. For the CDR3, the DNA is TGTGCCAGCAGTCCGATCCTCGCGGATACGCAGTATTTT.

V gene TRBV7-3 combines with J gene TRBJ2-1; D gene ambiguous. V was shortened by 7 bases and J by 9 bases, with 16 bases between the two germline ends. The CDR3 loop spans 13 amino acids. CDR1 and CDR2 from the germline V gene are SGHTA and FQGTGA. The chain's CDR3 is CASNLGKEGEQFF. Written as DNA, the CDR3 is TGTGCCAGCAACTTGGGCAAGGAAGGTGAGCAGTTCTTC.

This clonotype was found many times. This chain uses TRBV14 with TRBJ2-3, with D tentatively TRBD2 (7 bases). The V gene lost 1 base and the J gene lost 0 bases, with 11 bases spanning the gap. The CDR3 contains 16 residues. Germline V gene data show CDR1 as SGHDN and CDR2 as FVKESK. CDR3 coding DNA: TGTGCCAGCAGCCAAGTTGCGGGGGCCAGCACAGATACGCAGTATTTT. Encoded protein: CASSQVAGASTDTQYF.

This clonotype was counted ten times or more. The chain recombines TRBV5-1 with TRBJ2-3; TRBD1 matches 8 bases. This CDR3 has 16 residues. The germline V gene has CDR1 SGHRS and CDR2 YFSETQ. Trimming took 0 bases from V and 0 from J; bases not matched to a gene: 3. Written as DNA, the CDR3 is TGCGCCAGCAGCTTGGGGGACAGGAAAAGCACAGATACGCAGTATTTT. It is translated as CASSLGDRKSTDTQYF.

This clonotype was recorded at least ten times. The rearrangement uses TRBV7-8 and TRBJ2-7; possibly TRBD2 for D (5 bases). Germline CDR1 and CDR2: SGHVS and FQNEAQ. V was trimmed by 1 base and J by 6 bases, leaving 10 bases between them. The length of the CDR3 is 13 residues. In nucleotides, the CDR3 is TGTGCCAGCAGCTTAGATCGGGAAGCCGAGCAGTACTTC. Translation: CASSLDREAEQYF.

The J gene is TRBJ2-5, the V gene TRBV10-3; D is perhaps TRBD1 (7 bases). The germline gives CDR1 ENHRY, CDR2 SYGVKD. Trimming removed 3 bases from V and 5 bases from J, with 13 bases in between. The CDR3 is 14 residues long. The CDR3 DNA is TGTGCCATCAGTGAACTACAGGGGAGGGAGACCCAGTACTTC. Amino acid sequence: CAISELQGRETQYF.

This clonotype was counted at least ten times. The chain has TRBV5-6 and TRBJ2-7; a weak D match, TRBD1 (6 bases). The CDR3 length is 14 residues. V lost 4 bases, J lost 2 bases, and 13 bases lay in between. The V gene's germline CDR1 is SGHDT and CDR2 YYEEEE. This chain's CDR3 is CASSATGSTYEQYF. The DNA of the CDR3 is TGTGCCAGCAGCGCCACAGGGTCAACCTACGAGCAGTACTTC.

In its sample, this clonotype was seen many times. The chain combines TRBV6-2 or TRBV6-3 with TRBJ1-2, with a tentative D call TRBD1 (6 bases). V was shortened by 7 bases and J by 0 bases, with 12 bases between the two germline ends. The CDR3 contains 14 residues. Germline CDR1 and CDR2: MNHEY and SVGEGT. CDR3 nucleotide sequence: TGTGCCAGCACCGACAGGCACCCTAACTATGGCTACACCTTC. Translated: CASTDRHPNYGYTF.

This clonotype occurred many times. The chain employs TRBV7-2 and TRBJ2-1; possibly TRBD1 for D (6 bases). This CDR3 region has 15 residues. Trimming removed 5 bases at V and 4 bases at J, with 15 bases between. Germline V gene lookup returns CDR1 SGHTA and CDR2 FQGNSA. CDR3 residues: CASSKKGDGYNEQFF. CDR3 bases: TGTGCCAGCAGCAAGAAGGGGGATGGGTACAATGAGCAGTTCTTC.

The sample holds many counts of this clonotype. The rearrangement links TRBV12-3 or TRBV12-4 to TRBJ2-3; TRBD2 matches 11 bases. The CDR3 has 15 amino acids. V was clipped by 6 bases and J by 4 bases; unmatched bases: 6. The CDR3 is CASRSGLAVADTQYF. CDR3 coding DNA: TGTGCCAGCAGATCGGGACTAGCGGTAGCAGATACGCAGTATTTT.

There are many counts of this clonotype. The J gene is TRBJ2-7, the V gene TRBV5-1; D not certain. This CDR3 contains 15 residues. V shed 2 bases and J shed 3 bases, with 15 bases lying between them. Germline loops: CDR1 SGHRS, CDR2 YFSETQ. In DNA form, the CDR3 reads TGCGCCAGCAGCTTTAGATCCCAAAACAACTACGAGCAGTACTTC. Its protein product is CASSFRSQNNYEQYF.

There are many counts of this clonotype. The conserved final phenylalanine or tryptophan is absent from the CDR3, which likely points to a read error. V is TRBV20-1 and J is TRBJ1-5; 10 nucleotides agree with TRBD1. Germline V CDR1 and CDR2: DFQATT, SNEGSKA (reference sequence). V was clipped by 3 bases and J by 3 bases; unmatched bases: 14. The CDR3 loop spans 18 amino acids. Here the CDR3 DNA reads TGCAGTGCTAGGAGGACAGGGGGGAGTCTGAGTAACAATCAGCCCCAGCATATT. Its protein product is CSARRTGGSLSNNQPQHI.

This clonotype was found many times. V is TRBV12-3 or TRBV12-4 and J is TRBJ1-3; D call uncertain. Trimming removed 6 bases from V and 0 bases from J, with 12 bases in between. The CDR3 is 15 residues long. Here the CDR3 reads CASRGLGISGNTIYF. The DNA for the CDR3 is TGTGCCAGCAGAGGTTTAGGGATCTCTGGAAACACCATATATTTT.

There are many counts of this clonotype. This chain joins TRBV20-1 and TRBJ2-3; 11 bases align to TRBD2. V was clipped by 3 bases and J by 5 bases; unmatched bases: 16. CDR1 is DFQATT, CDR2 SNEGSKA, per germline (reference sequence). The CDR3 covers 18 residues. Written as DNA, the CDR3 is TGCAGTGCTAGTCCAGCGGGACTAGCGGCCCCATCGAAAGATACGCAGTATTTT. It yields the protein CSASPAGLAAPSKDTQYF.

This clonotype was picked up many times. The rearrangement links TRBV7-2 to TRBJ2-3; 12 bases are a match to TRBD2. V was clipped by 2 bases and J by 3 bases; unmatched bases: 12. Per germline, CDR1 SGHTA and CDR2 FQGNSA. There are 19 residues in the CDR3. CDR3 residues: CASSLKPSSGGARTDTQYF. DNA for the CDR3: TGTGCCAGCAGCTTAAAACCCTCTAGCGGGGGGGCGAGGACAGATACGCAGTATTTT.

This clonotype has a count of ten or more. J is TRBJ1-4 and V is TRBV7-2; D unclear. V lost 6 bases and J 10 bases, leaving 9 bases between the germline ends. Per germline, CDR1 SGHTA and CDR2 FQGNSA. CDR3 length: 11 residues. CDR3 in DNA: TGTGCCAGCAGTTCCGCTCTAAAACTGTTTTTT. It is translated as CASSSALKLFF.

This clonotype was recorded at least ten times. The V gene is TRBV7-2, the J gene TRBJ1-3; D is unresolved. Germline values: CDR1 SGHTA, CDR2 FQGNSA. CDR3 size: 16 residues. V lost 3 bases and J lost 0, with 12 bases in between. CDR3 sequence: CASSFLSVVSGNTIYF. The CDR3 nucleotides are TGTGCCAGCAGCTTCCTTAGTGTCGTCTCTGGAAACACCATATATTTT.

This clonotype was seen at least ten times. The chain recombines TRBV20-1 with TRBJ2-4, with a tentative D call TRBD1 (5 bases). Trimming cost V 7 bases and J 0 bases, with 13 bases left between them. Germline CDR1 is DFQATT and CDR2 is SNEGSKA (reference sequence). The CDR3 spans 14 residues. CDR3: CSGWGDLAKNIQYF. Written as DNA, the CDR3 is TGCAGTGGATGGGGCGACCTAGCCAAAAACATTCAGTACTTC.

This clonotype has only a few counts. The chain has TRBV5-1 and TRBJ2-7, with a weak D call TRBD2 (5 bases). The germline V and J ends were trimmed by 1 base and 0 bases, with 8 bases remaining between them. The germline V gene encodes CDR1 SGHRS and CDR2 YFSETQ. CDR3 length: 14 residues. CDR3 coding DNA: TGCGCCAGCAGCTTGCCTAGCAGCTCCTACGAGCAGTACTTC. Translating it yields CASSLPSSSYEQYF.

In this sample, this clonotype turned up many times. This chain connects TRBV20-1 to TRBJ2-7; D remains unclear. Trimming left V 6 bases short and J 5 bases short, with 11 bases between. This CDR3 has 11 amino acids. Germline V gives CDR1 DFQATT, CDR2 SNEGSKA (reference sequence). The CDR3 region has the DNA TGCAGTGCGAAGCACGGACACGAGCAGTACTTC. This sequence encodes CSAKHGHEQYF.

In its sample, this clonotype was seen many times. V usage is TRBV10-3 and J usage is TRBJ2-1, with D possibly TRBD1 on 6 matching bases. Germline V gene lookup returns CDR1 ENHRY and CDR2 SYGVKD. The CDR3 loop spans 19 amino acids. V was trimmed by 0 bases and J by 5 bases, leaving 23 bases between them. CDR3 protein: CAISESRWQSGVTDNEQFF. CDR3 coding DNA: TGTGCCATCAGTGAGTCGAGGTGGCAGTCAGGGGTTACCGACAATGAGCAGTTCTTC.